The 22 T cell receptor beta chains below were found in one sample sequenced in a study of T cell changes during pregnancy in multiple sclerosis. The data were produced by immunoSEQ multiplex PCR, yet TCRdb's version contains in-frame clones alone and is incomplete. In the table there are under 70,000 clones, roughly nine tenths of which are singletons. The starting material was CD4+ T cells from peripheral blood mononuclear cells, obtained after pregnancy. The receptors come from a female donor in good health, enrolled as a control in a pregnancy study.

The chain employs TRBV27 and TRBJ1-1; TRBD1 might be the D (5 bases). This CDR3 region has 14 residues. With 7 bases removed from V and 4 bases from J, the gap between germline ends came to 16 bases. Germline CDR1 and CDR2: MNHEY and SMNVEV (reference sequence). The CDR3 DNA is TGTGCCAGCACCTCAGGGAGGGGAGGCACTGAAGCTTTCTTT. Protein sequence: CASTSGRGGTEAFF.

The chain uses TRBV6-5 and TRBJ1-6; D is ambiguous. This CDR3 contains 13 residues. Looked up from germline, CDR1 is MNHEY and CDR2 is SVGAGI. The V gene lost 2 bases and the J gene lost 7 bases, with 6 bases spanning the gap. Here the CDR3 DNA reads TGTGCCAGCAGTTACCTCCAGAATTCACCCCTCCACTTT. It is translated as CASSYLQNSPLHF.

V usage is TRBV18 and J usage is TRBJ2-7; D call uncertain. Trimming took 5 bases from V and 6 from J, leaving 8 bases between them. CDR3 length equals 11 residues. CDR1 is KGHSH, CDR2 LQKENI, per germline. The CDR3: CASSIRAEQYF. CDR3 in DNA: TGTGCCAGCTCAATTCGAGCCGAGCAGTACTTC. Combining the CDR3 with reference TRBV18 and TRBJ2-7 gives the whole variable domain NAGVMQNPRHLVRRRGQEARLRCSPMKGHSHVYWYRQLPEEGLKFMVYLQKENIIDESGMPKERFSAEFPKEGPSILRIQQVVRGDSAAYFCASSIRAEQYFGPGTRLTVT.

The chain uses TRBV30 and TRBJ1-1; D possibly corresponds to TRBD1 (5 bases). CDR3 length: 16 residues. CDR1 and CDR2 from the germline V gene are GTSNPN and SVGIG (reference sequence). Trimming cost V 2 bases and J 3 bases, with 19 bases left between them. The CDR3 nucleotides are TGTGCCTGGAGTATTCGTGGGGCACTCGGAGACACTGAAGCTTTCTTT. Its translation is CAWSIRGALGDTEAFF.

The CDR3 nucleotides are TGTGCCAGCAGCCTTAGACAGGGAGGACAATCCCTGAACACTGAAGCTTTCTTT. Translated, it gives CASSLRQGGQSLNTEAFF. This chain connects TRBV11-2 to TRBJ1-1; TRBD1 agrees at 7 bases. There are 18 residues in the CDR3. The V gene end was trimmed by 5 bases and the J gene end by 0 bases; junction bases not matched to a gene: 15. Germline-derived CDR1 and CDR2 are SGHAT and FQNNGV.

This sequence joins TRBV7-2 and TRBJ1-3; a possible D gene is TRBD1 (5 bases). The CDR3 is made up of 15 amino acids. In germline, CDR1 is SGHTA, CDR2 FQGNSA. Trimming removed 4 bases at V and 0 bases at J, with 10 bases between. CDR3 sequence: CASSSRQSSGNTIYF. The CDR3 DNA follows: TGTGCCAGCAGCTCACGACAGAGCTCTGGAAACACCATATATTTT. Variable domain in full (rest from reference TRBV7-2 and TRBJ1-3): GAGVSQSPSNKVTEKGKDVELRCDPISGHTALYWYRQSLGQGLEFLIYFQGNSAPDKSGLPSDRFSAERTGGSVSTLTIQRTQQEDSAVYLCASSSRQSSGNTIYFGEGSWLTVV.

In DNA, the CDR3 is TGTGCCTGGAACTTGGGACTGACCGGCACTGAAGCTTTCTTT. It translates to CAWNLGLTGTEAFF. J is TRBJ1-1 and V is TRBV30, with TRBD1 as a possible D gene (5 bases). The length of the CDR3 is 14 residues. Germline V gene sequence: CDR1 GTSNPN, CDR2 SVGIG (reference sequence). Trimming removed 4 bases at V and 4 bases at J, with 16 bases between.

This chain connects TRBV2 to TRBJ1-5; D may be TRBD1 (6 bases). Germline assignment: CDR1 SNHLY and CDR2 FYNNEI. Trimming removed 5 bases at V and 0 bases at J, with 11 bases between. This CDR3 region has 15 residues. DNA of the CDR3: TGTGCCAGCAGTACCGACAGGTATAGCAATCAGCCCCAGCATTTT. Protein: CASSTDRYSNQPQHF.

CDR3 protein: CAWSVFREQPQHF. The DNA for the CDR3 is TGTGCCTGGAGTGTCTTCCGGGAGCAGCCCCAGCATTTT. This chain joins TRBV30 and TRBJ1-5; the D is unclear. Germline assignment: CDR1 GTSNPN and CDR2 SVGIG (reference sequence). V lost 0 bases, J lost 7 bases, and 10 bases lay in between. This CDR3 is built from 13 residues.

The chain uses TRBV25-1 and TRBJ2-3, with 7 bases aligning to TRBD2. J was trimmed by 1 base and V by 4 bases; bases with no gene match: 8. Germline V gives CDR1 MGHDK, CDR2 SYGVNS. This CDR3 has 16 residues. CDR3 DNA: TGTGCCAGCAGTGTTCCGGGGGGAGGGGGCACAGATACGCAGTATTTT. It specifies CASSVPGGGGTDTQYF.

The J gene is TRBJ2-5, the V gene TRBV29-1, with TRBD2 matching 15 bases. The length of the CDR3 is 16 residues. V gave up 5 bases and J gave up 5 bases; unmatched junction bases: 9. Germline V CDR1 and CDR2: SQVTM, ANQGSEA. Here the CDR3 DNA reads TGCAGCGTTCGCAAAGGGACTAGCGGGAGGAGGGAGACCCAGTACTTC. This translates into CSVRKGTSGRRETQYF.

This chain links TRBV10-3 with TRBJ1-2; D might be TRBD1 (5 bases). The CDR3 runs 14 residues. The ends were cut back, 0 bases at V and 5 bases at J, with 10 bases in the middle. Germline assignment: CDR1 ENHRY and CDR2 SYGVKD. CDR3 amino acids: CAISESGDSYGYTF. CDR3 in DNA: TGTGCCATCAGTGAGTCGGGGGACTCGTATGGCTACACCTTC.

V is TRBV11-1 and J is TRBJ2-5; possible D gene TRBD2, 5 bases. CDR3 length equals 16 residues. Trimming pared 5 bases from V and 1 base from J, leaving 17 bases between. Germline V gives CDR1 SGHAT, CDR2 FQDESV (reference sequence). This CDR3 reads CASSPRGSHTQETQYF. Here the CDR3 DNA reads TGTGCCAGCAGCCCCCGGGGTAGCCACACCCAAGAGACCCAGTACTTC.

The genes are TRBV9 and TRBJ2-3; 14 bases fit TRBD2. The CDR3 extends over 17 amino acids. Germline CDR1 reads SGDLS; CDR2 reads YYNGEE. J was trimmed by 2 bases and V by 3 bases; bases with no gene match: 5. Here the CDR3 DNA reads TGTGCCAGCAGCGGGACTAGCGGGGGGCTCTACACAGATACGCAGTATTTT. It is translated as CASSGTSGGLYTDTQYF.

The chain couples TRBV5-4 to TRBJ1-1, with no clear D. This CDR3 comprises 15 residues. V lost 4 bases, J lost 1 base, and 14 bases lay in between. Germline values: CDR1 SGHNT, CDR2 YYREEE (reference sequence). The CDR3 region is CASSRTGSGNTEAFF. CDR3 bases: TGTGCCAGCAGCCGGACGGGGTCAGGGAACACTGAAGCTTTCTTT.

V gene TRBV4-1 combines with J gene TRBJ2-5; D not certain. V lost 4 bases to trimming and J lost 5 bases, with 8 bases between them. The CDR3 is made up of 12 amino acids. CDR1 is MGHRA and CDR2 is YSYEKL in the germline V gene. Here the CDR3 reads CASSRPRETQYF. CDR3 DNA: TGCGCCAGCAGCCGCCCGCGGGAGACCCAGTACTTC.

The chain combines TRBV9 with TRBJ1-3; D not resolved. Germline V CDR1 and CDR2: SGDLS, YYNGEE. The CDR3 totals 14 residues. V was shortened by 6 bases and J by 0 bases, with 10 bases between the two germline ends. The CDR3 here is CASNEASSGNTIYF. The CDR3 DNA sequence: TGTGCCAGCAACGAGGCTTCCTCTGGAAACACCATATATTTT.

The chain couples TRBV4-1 to TRBJ2-7; D gene uncertain. V lost 1 base and J lost 1, with 8 bases in between. This CDR3 is 14 amino acids long. The germline gives CDR1 MGHRA, CDR2 YSYEKL. The CDR3 sequence is CASSQGLRSYEQYF. The DNA for the CDR3 is TGCGCCAGCAGCCAAGGACTGCGATCCTACGAGCAGTACTTC.

V is TRBV7-9 and J is TRBJ2-7, with D possibly TRBD1 on 5 matching bases. Germline CDR1 and CDR2: SEHNR and FQNEAQ (reference sequence). The CDR3 spans 13 residues. V lost 7 bases and J lost 3, with 13 bases in between. CDR3 in amino acids: CASNGHNYYEQYF. Written as DNA, the CDR3 is TGTGCCAGCAACGGACATAATTACTACGAGCAGTACTTC.

The chain recombines TRBV4-1 with TRBJ1-1; 9 bases are shared with TRBD1. This CDR3 comprises 16 residues. In germline, CDR1 is MGHRA, CDR2 YSYEKL. V was clipped by 3 bases and J by 1 base; unmatched bases: 6. CDR3 sequence reads: CASSQAGTGRNTEAFF. The DNA of the CDR3 is TGCGCCAGCAGCCAGGCTGGGACAGGGAGGAACACTGAAGCTTTCTTT.

The chain uses TRBV7-2 and TRBJ2-3; D is perhaps TRBD2 (5 bases). V was pared by 6 bases and J by 6 bases, with 10 bases between. Germline V gene data show CDR1 as SGHTA and CDR2 as FQGNSA. The CDR3 sequence is 12 residues long. DNA for the CDR3: TGTGCCAGCAGTCCCGGACTGGATACGCAGTATTTT. This encodes CASSPGLDTQYF. Together with reference TRBV7-2 and TRBJ2-3, the CDR3 gives the full variable domain: GAGVSQSPSNKVTEKGKDVELRCDPISGHTALYWYRQSLGQGLEFLIYFQGNSAPDKSGLPSDRFSAERTGGSVSTLTIQRTQQEDSAVYLCASSPGLDTQYFGPGTRLTVL.

This clone was recorded only once. J is TRBJ1-4 and V is TRBV7-2; D may be TRBD1 (5 bases). The V end lost 5 bases, the J end lost 4 bases, and 14 bases lay between the germline ends. The CDR3 consists of 15 residues. Germline CDR1 SGHTA, CDR2 FQGNSA. The CDR3 reads CASSGVTVNNEKLFF. The DNA for the CDR3 is TGTGCCAGCAGCGGAGTGACAGTAAATAATGAAAAACTGTTTTTT.